This TCR beta chain was recorded in a study of cytomegalovirus exposure and HLA in healthy donors. PCR amplification relied on 60 Vbeta primers (plus 13 Jbeta primers). Authors' methods: In a later analysis, 75 million to 85 million unique TCR beta chains included roughly 11 million shared by two or more donors. Using immunoSEQ multiplex PCR, the repertoire was profiled, and TCRdb retains in-frame clones only, with some absent. That table is the source of V, J and clone size, and D and trimming were worked out from the DNA. This sample has some 120,000 clones, with approximately 80% found just once. The study's findings and limits: Prior analysis indicated that the majority of TCR beta V segments exhibited productivity approximately 87% or approximately 30% of the time. It was approximately 150 TCR beta chains that were listed as cytomegalovirus-associated.

Germline values: CDR1 SGHDT, CDR2 YYEEEE. The CDR3 extends over 13 amino acids. Losses at the gene ends were 5 bases for V and 11 bases for J; bases not matched to a gene: 11. Comments on this clone: Its antigen is not identified.

V usage is TRBV5-6 and J usage is TRBJ1-1; TRBD1 aligns across 8 bases. The sequenced sample was PBMCs. The source is a woman in her late teens or twenties in good health and CMV-seronegative. The CDR3 loop is CASRKRQGARAFF. The CDR3 coding sequence is TGTGCCAGCAGAAAGCGGCAGGGGGCGCGGGCTTTCTTT. The whole variable domain, filled in from reference TRBV5-6 and TRBJ1-1, reads DAGVTQSPTHLIKTRGQQVTLRCSPKSGHDTVSWYQQALGQGPQFIFQYYEEEERQRGNFPDRFSGHQFPNYSSELNVNALLLGDSALYLCASRKRQGARAFFGQGTRLTVV.